This TCR beta chain was recorded in a study of monozygotic twins with inflammatory bowel disease (dated by TCRdb to between 2018 and 2021). Study-level background: The full study comprised approximately 28 monozygotic twin pairs: nine German pairs (four IBD-concordant, five IBD-discordant) and 19 IBD-discordant Danish pairs. The search for disease-associated traits relied mainly on comparing, within discordant pairs, IBD patients with their genetically identical healthy co-twins. Each individual had, on average, about 151 000 unique TCRalpha sequences and 181 000 unique TCRbeta sequences available for analysis.

From each donor, a roughly 2.7 ml peripheral blood sample was collected into PAXgene tubes and kept at -80 degrees C. Total RNA was isolated from whole blood with the PAXgene blood miRNA kit on an automated QIAcube, without T cell sorting. Peripheral blood from monozygotic twin pairs, either concordant or discordant for inflammatory bowel disease, underwent deep TCRalpha and TCRbeta repertoire profiling that used unique molecular barcoding. Smoking habits were recorded for all twin pairs, with individuals classified as current, former or never smokers. The library was built by means of 5' RACE. Each TCR library was prepared from about 4,000 ng of total RNA. For each sample, cDNA was synthesized in eight separate reactions using SMARTScribe reverse transcriptase. During cDNA synthesis, unique molecular identifiers containing a 6-nucleotide sample barcode were introduced by template switching. TCRalpha and TCRbeta cDNA was amplified in two nested PCRs of around 15 and 9 cycles, and bead purification was carried out after each PCR. Before amplification, the cDNA was treated with uracil DNA-glycosylase and purified using the QIAquick PCR purification kit. The second PCR was the step at which Illumina TruSeq-compatible adapters and sample-specific barcodes were added. Library quality and concentration were assessed using TapeStation and Qubit, and roughly 5.5 ng of each library was pooled. Sequencing of the pooled libraries was done on an Illumina HiSeq2500 single-index Rapid Run using custom sequencing primers and 2 x 100 bp reads. The original methods were these. PCR and sequencing errors were corrected by UMI-based consensus assembly using MiGEC version 1.2.6. MiXCR version 2.1.1 was used for V(D)J alignment, clonotype assembly and CDR3 extraction. To normalise gene usage, clonotype sharing and MAIT/NKT TCR abundance, the analysis used the top 1000, 10 000 and 20 000 clonotypes per sample. After downsampling to 27 000 UMIs, diversity was calculated as the inverse Simpson index using the vegan R package. Statistical testing used paired Mann-Whitney U tests on the discordant twin pairs and applied Benjamini-Hochberg correction for multiple testing. The reads underwent TCRdb reprocessing, giving one record for each CDR3 protein sequence and no DNA. For this entry, the V and J calls and clone size follow TCRdb and not the study's own pipeline. The table held for this sample gives approximately 420,000 distinct CDR3 sequences. The top ten hold 2% to 3% of the sample.

Overall study outcomes, separate from this receptor: The results gave no support for a single strong signal or clonotype linked to IBD. No difference in repertoire similarity was observed between concordant and discordant twins, possibly owing to limited statistical power. TCRbeta repertoire diversity, by inverse Simpson index, was decreased in IBD patients compared with their healthy co-twins. Because patients received different immunosuppressive treatments, the repertoires may have picked up extra background noise and variability between individuals. Fewer clonotypes were shared with other individuals by IBD patients than by healthy twins, most markedly in patients showing signs of disease activity. The analysis was unable to tell different T cell subtypes apart.

On this clonotype: Its antigen has not been determined.

Its CDR3 holds 16 amino acids, cysteine through phenylalanine. DNA is not on record. The germline V gene encodes CDR1 MDHEN and CDR2 SYDVKM. The receptor's source is a human donor with ulcerative colitis or Crohn's disease, or a healthy co-twin of an affected twin (not recorded which). Rearrangement joined TRBV28 to TRBJ2-5; the D call of TRBD2 rests on TCRdb alone, since no DNA is present to check it. Sequenced input: blood. The encoded CDR3 is CASTLQGGGPLETQYF.